Shown below are 31 T cell receptor beta chains from a single sample sequenced in a study of T-cell memory formation after mild COVID-19. TCRdb independently ran MiXCR on the 5' RACE reads; one entry per CDR3 protein. Among about 620,000 distinct CDR3 sequences listed, 18% were seen once. Sequencing used PBMCs or a T cell subset sorted from them (not recorded which). These receptor sequences come from an adult woman who had mild COVID-19 (a few samples of this study predate the infection). Cell type and time point are not known.

This clonotype was seen just once. V and J are TRBV12-3 or TRBV12-4 and TRBJ1-4; TRBD1 aligns across 9 bases. This CDR3 spans 14 amino acids. The J segment lost 6 bases and the V segment lost 4 bases, leaving 3 bases of the junction unmatched. The CDR3 loop is CASSSGQGHEKLFF. Here the CDR3 DNA reads TGTGCCAGCAGTTCGGGACAGGGACATGAAAAACTGTTTTTT.

This clonotype was picked up a small number of times. V is TRBV5-1 and J is TRBJ2-2; 8 bases are shared with TRBD1. This CDR3 spans 16 amino acids. V lost 6 bases, J lost 1 base, and 8 bases stayed unmatched. Germline values: CDR1 SGHRS, CDR2 YFSETQ. The CDR3 DNA follows: TGCGCCAGCACCAAAACCGGGACAGGGAACACCGGGGAGCTGTTTTTT. It yields the protein CASTKTGTGNTGELFF.

This clonotype occurred a few times. The genes are TRBV20-1 and TRBJ1-1; possibly TRBD1 for D (6 bases). CDR3 length equals 16 residues. V lost 2 bases to trimming and J lost 4 bases, with 20 bases between them. From germline, CDR1 is DFQATT and CDR2 SNEGSKA (reference sequence). The CDR3 DNA reads TGCAGTGCTAGAAACCACGCAGGGGCCCTGAGCACTGAAGCTTTCTTT. Translating it yields CSARNHAGALSTEAFF.

The chain carries TRBV7-2 and TRBJ1-6; 9 bases line up with TRBD1. V was clipped by 4 bases and J by 12 bases; unmatched bases: 7. Germline CDR1 reads SGHTA; CDR2 reads FQGNSA. This CDR3 contains 14 residues. The CDR3 region has the DNA TGTGCCAGCAGCTCCGGGACAGGGCAACGACCCCTCCACTTT. Translating gives CASSSGTGQRPLHF.

This clonotype was found a few times. The chain is built from TRBV5-1 and TRBJ2-1, with D perhaps being TRBD1 or TRBD2 (6 bases each). Trimming took off 5 bases at V and 5 bases at J, with 17 bases between the two ends. The length of the CDR3 is 15 residues. The germline CDR1 and CDR2 sequences are SGHRS and YFSETQ. As DNA, the CDR3 is TGCGCCAGCAGTTTTAGGGGGGACCTCAACAATGAGCAGTTCTTC. Translated, it gives CASSFRGDLNNEQFF.

The chain is built from TRBV6-2 or TRBV6-3 and TRBJ2-2, with D perhaps being TRBD1 or TRBD2 (5 bases each). Looked up from germline, CDR1 is MNHEY and CDR2 is SVGEGT. Trimming took 0 bases from V and 0 from J, leaving 11 bases between them. The CDR3 length is 17 residues. CDR3 nucleotides: TGTGCCAGCAGTTACTCACCGGGGACCCCGAACACCGGGGAGCTGTTTTTT. Translated: CASSYSPGTPNTGELFF.

This chain connects TRBV20-1 to TRBJ1-1, with D perhaps matching TRBD1 (6 bases). The CDR3 sequence is 15 residues long. CDR1 is DFQATT and CDR2 is SNEGSKA in the germline V gene (reference sequence). V lost 0 bases and J 1 base, leaving 12 bases between the germline ends. The CDR3: CSARDSLRGNTEAFF. Written as DNA, the CDR3 is TGCAGTGCTAGAGATTCCCTCAGGGGGAACACTGAAGCTTTCTTT.

The chain has TRBV5-4 and TRBJ1-1; maybe TRBD1 (5 bases). The length of the CDR3 is 13 residues. The germline V gene has CDR1 SGHNT and CDR2 YYREEE (reference sequence). Trimming stripped 0 bases from V and 8 bases from J, with 11 bases between. CDR3 coding DNA: TGTGCCAGCAGCTTGGAGGGACTGCGGGAAGCTTTCTTT. Encoded protein: CASSLEGLREAFF.

The rearrangement links TRBV10-3 to TRBJ1-1; no clear D gene. This CDR3 is 13 amino acids long. With 5 bases removed from V and 0 bases from J, the gap between germline ends came to 7 bases. Germline V gives CDR1 ENHRY, CDR2 SYGVKD. The CDR3 loop is CAISQVLNTEAFF. DNA of the CDR3: TGTGCCATCAGTCAGGTGTTGAACACTGAAGCTTTCTTT.

The rearrangement links TRBV5-6 to TRBJ2-1, with no clear D. The CDR3 sequence is 14 residues long. CDR1 and CDR2 (germline): SGHDT, YYEEEE. V lost 6 bases, J lost 3 bases, and 13 bases lay in between. As DNA, the CDR3 is TGTGCCAGCACGGGTAGGGCCGTCTACAATGAGCAGTTCTTC. Translating gives CASTGRAVYNEQFF.

J is TRBJ2-1 and V is TRBV24-1; 10 bases line up with TRBD2. Losses at the gene ends were 2 bases for V and 9 bases for J; bases not matched to a gene: 15. The CDR3 is made up of 18 amino acids. The germline gives CDR1 KGHDR, CDR2 SFDVKD. The chain's CDR3 is CATSDSWTSGSPLGEQFF. The CDR3, as DNA: TGTGCCACCAGTGATTCCTGGACTAGCGGTAGTCCTCTCGGTGAGCAGTTCTTC.

This clonotype was seen more than once but under ten times. This rearrangement joins TRBV5-4 to TRBJ1-1; D perhaps matches TRBD1 (5 bases). The CDR3 covers 14 residues. Germline CDR1 reads SGHNT; CDR2 reads YYREEE (reference sequence). Trimming removed 4 bases from V and 2 bases from J, with 12 bases in between. Here the CDR3 reads CASSLRDQNTEAFF. CDR3 nucleotide sequence: TGTGCCAGCAGCCTCCGGGACCAAAACACTGAAGCTTTCTTT. The full variable domain, rest sourced from reference TRBV5-4 and TRBJ1-1, is ETGVTQSPTHLIKTRGQQVTLRCSSQSGHNTVSWYQQALGQGPQFIFQYYREEENGRGNFPPRFSGLQFPNYSSELNVNALELDDSALYLCASSLRDQNTEAFFGQGTRLTVV.

The J gene is TRBJ2-7, the V gene TRBV9, with D perhaps TRBD1 (5 bases). This CDR3 comprises 13 residues. Trimming removed 7 bases from V and 6 bases from J, with 17 bases in between. Germline assignment: CDR1 SGDLS and CDR2 YYNGEE. The CDR3 DNA sequence: TGTGCCAGCTCCTTCAGGGTAGGCGGCGAGCAGTACTTC. It translates to CASSFRVGGEQYF.

CDR3 residues: CASSLTGYGNTIYF. DNA for the CDR3: TGCGCCAGCAGCTTGACAGGGTACGGAAACACCATATATTTT. The rearrangement uses TRBV5-1 and TRBJ1-3, with TRBD1 as a possible D gene (6 bases). Germline V gives CDR1 SGHRS, CDR2 YFSETQ. The CDR3 totals 14 residues. Deletions cut 1 base from V and 4 bases from J, with 9 bases between.

The rearrangement joins TRBV11-3 to TRBJ2-3; tentative D call: TRBD2 (6 bases). Germline V gives CDR1 SGHNT, CDR2 YENEEA. Trimming stripped 6 bases from V and 3 bases from J, with 16 bases between. The CDR3 has 15 amino acids. The CDR3, as DNA: TGTGCCAGCAGATTACGGGACTCCCCAACAGATACGCAGTATTTT. It is translated as CASRLRDSPTDTQYF.

CDR3 region: CSAGGHNEQFF. CDR3 sequence (DNA): TGCAGCGCTGGGGGCCACAATGAGCAGTTCTTC. V and J are TRBV29-1 and TRBJ2-1; perhaps TRBD1 as D (6 bases). Trimming removed 7 bases at V and 5 bases at J, with 9 bases between. CDR3 length: 11 amino acids. Looked up from germline, CDR1 is SQVTM and CDR2 is ANQGSEA.

This clonotype was detected a few times. The rearrangement uses TRBV5-1 and TRBJ2-1; TRBD2 might be the D (6 bases). V dropped 4 bases and J dropped 6 bases, with 14 bases sitting between them. Germline V gives CDR1 SGHRS, CDR2 YFSETQ. The CDR3 is 14 amino acids. The CDR3: CASSPAGFANEQFF. The CDR3 DNA reads as TGCGCCAGCAGCCCCGCGGGGTTTGCCAATGAGCAGTTCTTC.

The table lists this clonotype with a few counts. The rearrangement joins TRBV5-1 to TRBJ2-7, with TRBD1 matching over 7 bases. This CDR3 is built from 15 residues. The germline V gene has CDR1 SGHRS and CDR2 YFSETQ. V shed 7 bases and J 0 bases; nucleotides not matched to a gene: 10. CDR3 nucleotides: TGCGCCAGCCATGTGGGACAGTCCGTCTCCTACGAGCAGTACTTC. This translates into CASHVGQSVSYEQYF.

The chain is built from TRBV29-1 and TRBJ1-6; 8 bases are shared with TRBD1. V shed 7 bases and J 9 bases; nucleotides not matched to a gene: 8. Germline assignment: CDR1 SQVTM and CDR2 ANQGSEA. This CDR3 region has 13 residues. CDR3 amino acids: CSAGQGRSSPLHF. As DNA, the CDR3 is TGCAGCGCAGGACAGGGCCGAAGTTCACCCCTCCACTTT.

This chain uses TRBV30 with TRBJ2-7; 9 positions match TRBD1. The CDR3 consists of 13 residues. CDR1 GTSNPN and CDR2 SVGIG come from the germline V gene (reference sequence). J lost 5 bases, V lost 4 bases, and 6 bases had no gene match. This CDR3 reads CAWMTGGRHEQYF. The CDR3 coding sequence is TGTGCCTGGATGACAGGGGGGAGGCACGAGCAGTACTTC.

In its sample, this clonotype was seen a few times. The chain combines TRBV4-2 with TRBJ2-3, with 10 bases aligning to TRBD2. The CDR3 runs to 16 residues. J gave up 4 bases and V 0 bases, and 4 bases lay outside the gene matches. Germline V gene data show CDR1 as LGHNA and CDR2 as YNFKEQ. In DNA, the CDR3 is TGTGCCAGCAGCCAAGATGCCAGCGGGAGGGCAGATACGCAGTATTTT. This translates into CASSQDASGRADTQYF.

The CDR3 bases are TGTGCCAGCAGTTACTCTAGTGGGACTAGCGGTAGCACAGATACGCAGTATTTT. The encoded protein is CASSYSSGTSGSTDTQYF. The rearrangement joins TRBV6-6 to TRBJ2-3; 11 positions agree with TRBD2. With V trimmed by 0 bases and J by 0 bases, 5 bases remained unmatched. CDR1 is MNHNY and CDR2 is SVGAGI in the germline V gene (reference sequence). The CDR3 covers 18 residues.

The chain recombines TRBV7-8 with TRBJ2-1; weak D call: TRBD1 (6 bases). Germline V gene sequence: CDR1 SGHVS, CDR2 FQNEAQ. This CDR3 is built from 15 residues. Trimming took 1 base from V and 2 from J, leaving 9 bases between them. The CDR3 DNA reads as TGTGCCAGCAGCTTAGTTTGGGACACCTACAATGAGCAGTTCTTC. The encoded protein is CASSLVWDTYNEQFF.

This clonotype was detected only a few times. The chain carries TRBV7-9 and TRBJ2-2, with 8 bases that match TRBD1. V trimming: 7 bases; J trimming: 1 base; junction bases outside the gene matches: 2. Germline-derived CDR1 and CDR2 are SEHNR and FQNEAQ (reference sequence). The CDR3 loop spans 14 amino acids. The CDR3 DNA sequence: TGTGCCAGCAAGGGGACAGGGAACACCGGGGAGCTGTTTTTT. Residues: CASKGTGNTGELFF. The full variable domain, in which reference TRBV7-9 and TRBJ2-2 provide the parts outside the CDR3, is DTGVSQNPRHKITKRGQNVTFRCDPISEHNRLYWYRQTLGQGPEFLTYFQNEAQLEKSRLLSDRFSAERPKGSFSTLEIQRTEQGDSAMYLCASKGTGNTGELFFGEGSRLTVL.

The CDR3 sequence is CASSYVRGYGNEQFF. As DNA, the CDR3 is TGTGCCAGCAGTTACGTAAGGGGGTATGGCAATGAGCAGTTCTTC. The V gene is TRBV6-5, the J gene TRBJ2-1; maybe TRBD1 (6 bases). The CDR3 is 15 amino acids. The germline V gene encodes CDR1 MNHEY and CDR2 SVGAGI. V was trimmed by 2 bases and J by 6 bases, leaving 14 bases between them.

At least ten counts were recorded for this clonotype. J is TRBJ2-7 and V is TRBV6-6; TRBD2 matches 14 bases. The CDR3 sequence is 18 residues long. J was trimmed by 5 bases and V by 5 bases; bases with no gene match: 14. The germline V gene has CDR1 MNHNY and CDR2 SVGAGI (reference sequence). CDR3 region: CASSGGLAGGPFPNEQYF. In nucleotides, the CDR3 is TGTGCCAGCAGTGGCGGACTAGCGGGGGGCCCTTTTCCCAACGAGCAGTACTTC.

Only a few counts were recorded for this clonotype. The chain uses TRBV11-3 and TRBJ2-7; D is tentatively TRBD1 or TRBD2 (5 bases each). V gave up 1 base and J gave up 0 bases, with 19 bases separating them. The CDR3 spans 18 residues. CDR1 and CDR2 from the germline V gene are SGHNT and YENEEA. The chain's CDR3 is CASSLATWGTESSYEQYF. CDR3 nucleotide sequence: TGTGCCAGCAGCTTAGCTACATGGGGGACGGAGAGCTCCTACGAGCAGTACTTC.

The rearrangement joins TRBV7-2 to TRBJ2-5, with TRBD1 matching over 8 bases. CDR1 is SGHTA, CDR2 FQGNSA, per germline. The CDR3 runs 17 residues. V lost 0 bases, J lost 2 bases, and 8 bases stayed unmatched. CDR3 nucleotides: TGTGCCAGCAGCTTAGCCAGGTCCAGGGGGCGACAAGAGACCCAGTACTTC. It codes for CASSLARSRGRQETQYF.

V usage is TRBV3-1 and J usage is TRBJ2-6; 7 bases agree with TRBD2. The CDR3 has 15 amino acids. Germline trimming cut 11 bases from V and 0 bases from J; bases unmatched to any gene: 7. Germline values: CDR1 LGHDT, CDR2 YNNKEL (reference sequence). The DNA of the CDR3 is TGTGCCTCGAGTAGGACTAGCTCTGGGGCCAACGTCCTGACTTTC. Protein product: CASSRTSSGANVLTF.

This clonotype appeared a few times. This chain uses TRBV7-9 with TRBJ2-1; D unresolved. Germline lookup yields CDR1 SEHNR and CDR2 FQNEAQ (reference sequence). The CDR3 spans 15 residues. Trimming left V 1 base short and J 6 bases short, with 13 bases between. CDR3 nucleotide sequence: TGTGCCAGCAGCTTAGAAGGGTCTAGTGGCAATGAGCAGTTCTTC. As protein: CASSLEGSSGNEQFF.

The rearrangement links TRBV4-1 to TRBJ1-2; possibly TRBD1 for D (5 bases). Trimming took off 1 base at V and 4 bases at J, with 19 bases between the two ends. Germline V CDR1 and CDR2: MGHRA, YSYEKL. The CDR3 has 17 residues. The CDR3 nucleotides are TGCGCCAGCAGCCAAGGGAGTGACAGCAAAAACCGCTATGGCTACACCTTC. It encodes CASSQGSDSKNRYGYTF.